These 18 T cell receptor beta chains were all obtained from the same sample, sequenced in a study of post-analysis software for immune sequencing data. Their cognate antigens are unknown. Study-wide points: About 5 TRBV segments occurring more often in patients than controls included TRBV5-6, TRBV5-1 and TRBV20-1.

Researchers reported that TCR beta cDNA libraries carried unique molecular identifiers. TCRdb re-called the PCR reads with MiXCR, one entry per CDR3 protein. The repertoire holds about 820,000 distinct CDR3 sequences, with roughly 50% as singletons. The sequenced material came from blood. Receptors originate from a girl under 18 with multiple sclerosis.

Notes on this clonotype: At one of its ends the junction is not consistent with the germline gene, which may arise from a read error. V usage is TRBV2 and J usage is TRBJ2-1, with 12 bases aligning to TRBD2. The CDR3 is made up of 15 amino acids. Per germline, CDR1 SNHLY and CDR2 FYNNEI. The chain's CDR3 is CASSLTSGGYNGQFF. CDR3 bases: TGTGCCAGCAGTCTGACTAGCGGGGGCTACAATGGGCAGTTCTTC. Looking up the rest from reference TRBV2 and TRBJ2-1 gives the full variable domain: EPEVTQTPSHQVTQMGQEVILRCVPISNHLYFYWYRQILGQKVEFLVSFYNNEISEKSEIFDDQFSVERPDGSNFTLKIRSTKLEDSAMYFCASSLTSGGYNGQFFGPGTRLTVL.

The chain has TRBV6-1 and TRBJ2-7, with TRBD1 matching over 9 bases. CDR1 MNHNS and CDR2 SASEGT come from the germline V gene. V lost 3 bases and J lost 7; bases outside the gene matches: 4. CDR3 length: 13 amino acids. The CDR3 region has the DNA TGTGCCAGCAGTGATAACAGGGGGCTTGAGCAGTACTTC. Translated, it gives CASSDNRGLEQYF.

The chain couples TRBV5-6 to TRBJ2-1, with D tentatively TRBD2 (5 bases). The CDR3 is made up of 12 amino acids. Germline V lookup: CDR1 SGHDT, CDR2 YYEEEE. V was cut by 2 bases and J by 10 bases, with 10 bases left in between. CDR3 residues: CASSLPGGEQFF. CDR3 in DNA: TGTGCCAGCAGCTTACCGGGCGGGGAGCAGTTCTTC. The full variable domain, rest sourced from reference TRBV5-6 and TRBJ2-1, is DAGVTQSPTHLIKTRGQQVTLRCSPKSGHDTVSWYQQALGQGPQFIFQYYEEEERQRGNFPDRFSGHQFPNYSSELNVNALLLGDSALYLCASSLPGGEQFFGPGTRLTVL.

This chain links TRBV20-1 with TRBJ2-1, with 10 positions matching TRBD2. This CDR3 is built from 17 residues. The V gene end was trimmed by 4 bases and the J gene end by 8 bases; junction bases not matched to a gene: 17. The germline V gene has CDR1 DFQATT and CDR2 SNEGSKA (reference sequence). As DNA, the CDR3 is TGCAGTGCTACCGTGAAGGGGGTAGCGGGAGGTTTGTATGAGCAGTTCTTC. The encoded protein is CSATVKGVAGGLYEQFF.

The chain has TRBV15 and TRBJ2-5; D assignment may be TRBD1 or TRBD2 (6 bases each). The CDR3 has 13 residues. The V end lost 4 bases, the J end lost 4 bases, and 10 bases lay between the germline ends. CDR1 is LNHNV, CDR2 YYDKDF, per germline (reference sequence). As DNA, the CDR3 is TGTGCCACCAGCATGTCGGGGGCAGAGACCCAGTACTTC. Translated: CATSMSGAETQYF.

This clonotype was counted a few times. The V call is TRBV6-5, the J call TRBJ1-1; 7 bases match TRBD1. J lost 4 bases, V lost 2 bases, and 7 bases had no gene match. Germline assignment: CDR1 MNHEY and CDR2 SVGAGI. The CDR3 has 15 residues. CDR3 in amino acids: CASSYTIQGSTEAFF. CDR3 bases: TGTGCCAGCAGTTACACGATACAGGGGAGCACTGAAGCTTTCTTT.

The V and J genes are TRBV27 and TRBJ2-5; TRBD1 might be the D (6 bases). Gene TRBJ2-7 matches the end of the DNA better, so the J call may be wrong. CDR1 and CDR2 (germline): MNHEY, SMNVEV (reference sequence). The CDR3 length is 15 residues. This CDR3 is CASSSQSGTNYEQYF. The CDR3 DNA is TGTGCCAGCAGTTCCCAATCCGGGACAAACTACGAGCAGTACTTC.

This clonotype was seen more than once but under ten times. The chain couples TRBV7-8 to TRBJ1-5, with a possible D match to TRBD1 (5 bases). CDR1 is SGHVS and CDR2 is FQNEAQ in the germline V gene. V dropped 2 bases and J dropped 4 bases, with 15 bases sitting between them. This CDR3 is 16 amino acids long. The CDR3 is CASSLTGGHINQPQHF. The CDR3 bases are TGTGCCAGCAGCTTAACGGGGGGTCATATTAATCAGCCCCAGCATTTT.

This clonotype has more than one count but fewer than ten. The DNA of the CDR3 is TGCAGCGTTGAAAGTGGACAGGGGGATCACAATGAGCAGTTCTTC. Amino acid sequence: CSVESGQGDHNEQFF. V and J are TRBV29-1 and TRBJ2-1; 10 bases map to TRBD1. CDR3 size: 15 residues. CDR1 is SQVTM and CDR2 is ANQGSEA in the germline V gene. Unmatched junction bases numbered 6, after V lost 2 bases and J lost 5 bases.

This chain uses TRBV20-1 with TRBJ2-5; 10 nucleotides agree with TRBD2. The CDR3 length is 15 residues. V was pared by 6 bases and J by 1 base, with 8 bases of the junction left unmatched. CDR1 and CDR2 from the germline V gene are DFQATT and SNEGSKA (reference sequence). The CDR3 here is CSAPPLAGAQETQYF. The CDR3 DNA sequence: TGCAGTGCACCGCCTCTAGCGGGGGCCCAAGAGACCCAGTACTTC.

The V gene is TRBV12-3 or TRBV12-4, the J gene TRBJ1-1; the match to TRBD1 covers 7 bases. V lost 0 bases and J lost 8; bases outside the gene matches: 3. CDR3 size: 13 residues. The CDR3 loop is CASSLAKGQEAFF. For the CDR3, the DNA is TGTGCCAGCAGTTTAGCTAAGGGACAGGAAGCTTTCTTT.

The rearrangement links TRBV7-3 to TRBJ2-5; no clear D gene. V was shortened by 1 base and J by 4 bases, with 13 bases between the two germline ends. CDR3 size: 15 residues. Germline lookup yields CDR1 SGHTA and CDR2 FQGTGA. The CDR3 DNA reads as TGTGCCAGCAGCTTAAACGGAAAAGCTGGAGAGACCCAGTACTTC. It translates to CASSLNGKAGETQYF.

This clonotype appeared a few times. The chain links TRBV12-5 to TRBJ2-7; no clear D gene. Per germline, CDR1 LGHNT and CDR2 FRNRAP. With 7 bases removed from V and 0 bases from J, the gap between germline ends came to 7 bases. The length of the CDR3 is 12 residues. CDR3 coding DNA: TGTGCTAGTGAAAGGGCCTCCTACGAGCAGTACTTC. This gives the protein CASERASYEQYF.

The chain links TRBV7-2 to TRBJ2-7; D call uncertain. CDR3 length: 14 residues. The V end lost 3 bases, the J end lost 0 bases, and 9 bases lay between the germline ends. The germline V gene has CDR1 SGHTA and CDR2 FQGNSA. The CDR3 loop is CASSFEADSYEQYF. DNA of the CDR3: TGTGCCAGCAGCTTCGAGGCGGACTCCTACGAGCAGTACTTC.

The V gene is TRBV3-1, the J gene TRBJ1-2; the D gene is possibly TRBD1 (6 bases). The CDR3 length is 14 residues. V was shortened by 0 bases and J by 7 bases, with 12 bases between the two germline ends. Germline CDR1 reads LGHDT; CDR2 reads YNNKEL (reference sequence). The CDR3, as DNA: TGTGCCAGCAGCCAAGAACAGGGCGTTGGTGGCTACACCTTC. It is translated as CASSQEQGVGGYTF.

This chain links TRBV12-3 or TRBV12-4 with TRBJ1-5; D may be TRBD1 (6 bases). CDR3 size: 16 residues. Trimming removed 10 bases from V and 4 bases from J, with 23 bases in between. CDR3 sequence reads: CATQEGGQIGNQPQHF. The CDR3 DNA sequence: TGTGCCACCCAAGAGGGCGGACAGATAGGAAATCAGCCCCAGCATTTT.

The J gene is TRBJ2-3, the V gene TRBV7-3, with D maybe TRBD1 (6 bases). Trimming removed 3 bases from V and 6 bases from J, with 10 bases in between. Germline CDR1 and CDR2: SGHTA and FQGTGA. This CDR3 is built from 13 residues. The CDR3 DNA follows: TGTGCCAGCAGCTTGAAGGGGGACGATACGCAGTATTTT. It is translated as CASSLKGDDTQYF.

The table lists this clonotype with a count of one. The chain links TRBV5-6 to TRBJ2-5; D might be TRBD1 (5 bases). With the DNA end fitting TRBJ2-7 better, the J assignment may be wrong. Germline V lookup: CDR1 SGHDT, CDR2 YYEEEE. CDR3 length: 13 residues. The CDR3 sequence is CASASTAVYEQYF. The CDR3 DNA is TGTGCCAGCGCATCGACAGCAGTCTACGAGCAGTACTTC.